Listed below are T cell receptor beta chains from one sample, sequenced in a study of T cell responses to AZD1222 COVID-19 vaccine. Profiling relied on immunoSEQ multiplex PCR, and the TCRdb table lists in-frame clones only, not all of them. The sample has fewer than 110,000 clones, about 90% seen once. The material was peripheral blood, obtained on day 0 of AZD1222 vaccination. Every receptor here comes from an adult in good health. The CDR3 runs from the conserved cysteine through the conserved F or W. A D gene is named only where the DNA matches it firmly. Only some rows state a clone size, as once, few, many or a class for expanded clones.

d_gene	abundance	j_gene	v_gene	CDR3aa	CDR3nt
-	once	TRBJ2-5	TRBV5-1	CASSLVRGTETQYF	TGCGCCAGCAGCTTGGTTCGAGGAACGGAGACCCAGTACTTC
TRBD1	-	TRBJ1-1	TRBV6-5	CASRSRGDTEAFF	TGTGCCAGCAGAAGCAGGGGGGACACTGAAGCTTTCTTT
-	-	TRBJ2-7	TRBV27	CASSTRRQPYEQYF	TGTGCCAGCAGCACTAGAAGACAGCCCTACGAGCAGTACTTC
-	-	TRBJ2-3	TRBV28	CASSSDGSTDTQYF	TGTGCCAGCAGTTCCGACGGTAGCACAGATACGCAGTATTTT
-	-	TRBJ1-1	TRBV27	CASSPRPRNTEAFF	TGTGCCAGCAGTCCCCGACCGAGGAACACTGAAGCTTTCTTT
-	-	TRBJ1-1	TRBV5-1	CASSLSSPTTNTEAFF	TGCGCCAGCAGCTTATCTTCCCCCACTACGAACACTGAAGCTTTCTTT
TRBD2	-	TRBJ2-1	TRBV7-7	CASSFGTSGGNEQFF	TGTGCCAGCAGCTTCGGGACTAGCGGGGGGAATGAGCAGTTCTTC
TRBD2	-	TRBJ2-1	TRBV5-1	CASSLAGGSSYNEQFF	TGCGCCAGCAGCTTGGCCGGCGGGAGCTCCTACAATGAGCAGTTCTTC
-	-	TRBJ2-3	TRBV2	CASSDTGGLGNTDTQYF	TGTGCCAGCAGTGATACCGGGGGGCTCGGCAACACAGATACGCAGTATTTT
-	-	TRBJ2-1	TRBV15	CATSSERGASSYNEQFF	TGTGCCACCAGCAGCGAACGAGGAGCTAGCTCCTACAATGAGCAGTTCTTC
TRBD1	-	TRBJ1-3	TRBV12-3/TRBV12-4	CASSPGQRNTIYF	TGTGCCAGCAGTCCGGGACAGAGAAACACCATATATTTT
-	-	TRBJ1-1	TRBV18	CASSPGLNTEAFF	TGTGCCAGCTCACCAGGGTTGAACACTGAAGCTTTCTTT
-	-	TRBJ1-6	TRBV11-2	CASSSTGSGNSPLHF	TGTGCCAGCAGCTCCACAGGTTCGGGGAATTCACCCCTCCACTTT
-	-	TRBJ1-3	TRBV5-1	CASSLAGSKGNTIYF	TGCGCCAGCAGCTTGGCTGGGTCGAAAGGAAACACCATATATTTT
-	-	TRBJ1-6	TRBV11-2	CASSLSDSYNSPLHF	TGTGCCAGCAGCCTGTCGGACTCCTATAATTCACCCCTCCACTTT
TRBD2	-	TRBJ2-5	TRBV9	CASSPRGGFQETQYF	TGTGCCAGCAGCCCCCGGGGGGGATTCCAAGAGACCCAGTACTTC
TRBD1	-	TRBJ1-1	TRBV7-8	CASSLTGENTEAFF	TGTGCCAGCAGCTTAACAGGGGAGAACACTGAAGCTTTCTTT
TRBD1	-	TRBJ1-2	TRBV7-2	CASSQITGAHTF	TGTGCCAGCAGCCAAATAACAGGGGCCCACACCTTC
-	-	TRBJ1-4	TRBV6-5	CASSYSRQGLVKLFF	TGTGCCAGCAGTTACTCTCGGCAGGGACTGGTAAAACTGTTTTTT
-	-	TRBJ2-5	TRBV20-1	CSAKVGETQYF	TGCAGTGCTAAGGTCGGAGAGACCCAGTACTTC
TRBD2	-	TRBJ2-5	TRBV10-2	CASRDQGGVRTQYF	TGCGCCAGCAGGGACCAGGGAGGGGTTAGAACCCAGTACTTC
TRBD1	-	TRBJ1-1	TRBV6-5	CASSNAGQGTEAFF	TGTGCCAGCAGTAACGCCGGACAGGGCACTGAAGCTTTCTTT
-	-	TRBJ1-2	TRBV7-8	CASSQGPAGPGYTF	TGTGCCAGCAGCCAGGGGCCCGCGGGGCCTGGCTACACCTTC
TRBD2	-	TRBJ2-3	TRBV10-3	CAIRLAGGADTQYF	TGTGCCATCAGACTAGCGGGGGGCGCGGATACGCAGTATTTT
-	-	TRBJ2-7	TRBV6-6	CASSSQFGVADEQYF	TGTGCCAGCAGTTCCCAATTTGGGGTTGCTGACGAGCAGTACTTC
-	-	TRBJ1-4	TRBV6-2/TRBV6-3	CASSRDGTNEKLFF	TGTGCCAGCAGCCGGGACGGAACTAATGAAAAACTGTTTTTT
-	-	TRBJ1-2	TRBV11-3	CASSPGGGDSSLGYTF	TGTGCCAGCAGCCCGGGCGGGGGGGACTCCTCATTAGGCTACACCTTC
-	-	TRBJ2-1	TRBV10-2	CASSKPGLSSYNEQFF	TGCGCCAGCAGTAAACCGGGACTTAGCTCCTACAATGAGCAGTTCTTC
TRBD2	-	TRBJ2-3	TRBV2	CASKYEGTTDTQYF	TGTGCCAGCAAGTATGAAGGGACTACCGATACGCAGTATTTT
-	once	TRBJ2-7	TRBV5-1	CASSTGTLTYEQYF	TGCGCCAGCAGTACCGGGACGTTGACCTACGAGCAGTACTTC
TRBD1	-	TRBJ2-5	TRBV29-1	CSVEETGFGTQYF	TGCAGCGTTGAAGAGACAGGGTTTGGGACCCAGTACTTC
TRBD2	-	TRBJ2-1	TRBV7-8	CASSSRTSGGIYYNEQFF	TGTGCCAGCAGCTCTCGGACTAGCGGGGGAATTTACTACAATGAGCAGTTCTTC
-	-	TRBJ1-2	TRBV6-5	CASQTVNYGYTF	TGTGCCAGCCAAACAGTTAACTATGGCTACACCTTC
TRBD1	few	TRBJ1-6	TRBV2	CASRQGAGNSPLHF	TGTGCCAGCAGACAGGGGGCAGGGAATTCACCCCTCCACTTT
-	-	TRBJ2-6	TRBV18	CASSPRTSSGANVLTF	TGTGCCAGCTCACCCAGGACATCATCTGGGGCCAACGTCCTGACTTTC
TRBD1	few	TRBJ2-1	TRBV2	CASSELVGTGWNEQFF	TGTGCCAGCAGTGAATTGGTCGGGACAGGGTGGAATGAGCAGTTCTTC
-	-	TRBJ2-2	TRBV13	CASNGGSGELFF	TGTGCCAGCAACGGGGGTTCCGGGGAGCTGTTTTTT
TRBD2	-	TRBJ2-7	TRBV27	CASSPITRLAGGLTILYEQYF	TGTGCCAGCAGCCCGATTACCCGACTAGCGGGGGGGCTAACAATACTCTACGAGCAGTACTTC
-	-	TRBJ2-7	TRBV3-1/TRBV3-2	CASSQGPYSYEEQYF	TGTGCCAGCAGCCAAGGTCCGTACTCCTACGAGGAGCAGTACTTC
TRBD1	-	TRBJ2-3	TRBV5-6	CASSPLDRGSTDTQYF	TGTGCCAGCAGCCCTCTCGACAGGGGCAGCACAGATACGCAGTATTTT
-	-	TRBJ2-7	TRBV2	CASSGRVSYEQYF	TGTGCCAGCAGTGGGAGGGTCTCCTACGAGCAGTACTTC
-	-	TRBJ1-2	TRBV5-1	CASSLALVNYGYTF	TGCGCCAGCAGCTTGGCCTTGGTAAACTATGGCTACACCTTC
-	-	TRBJ1-2	TRBV20-1	CSAIGRGLTF	TGCAGTGCTATAGGTCGGGGACTCACCTTC
-	-	TRBJ2-7	TRBV7-2	CASKVGTDPYYEQYF	TGTGCCAGCAAAGTAGGGACGGATCCTTACTACGAGCAGTACTTC
-	-	TRBJ1-2	TRBV7-8	CASSLLNINYGYTF	TGTGCCAGCAGCTTACTAAACATCAACTATGGCTACACCTTC
TRBD1	-	TRBJ1-1	TRBV7-9	CASSLEGQGRAFF	TGTGCCAGCAGCTTAGAGGGACAGGGAAGAGCTTTCTTT
-	few	TRBJ2-5	TRBV7-3	CASSPTGQETQYF	TGTGCCAGCAGCCCAACAGGTCAGGAGACCCAGTACTTC
-	once	TRBJ2-5	TRBV10-3	CATGLEETQYF	TGTGCCACCGGACTGGAAGAGACCCAGTACTTC
-	-	TRBJ1-3	TRBV19	CASRGKVIVDRGSGNTIYF	TGTGCCAGTCGTGGAAAAGTAATTGTGGACAGAGGCTCTGGAAACACCATATATTTT
-	once	TRBJ2-6	TRBV13	CASSAGQNLAGANVLTF	TGTGCCAGCAGCGCGGGACAAAATCTCGCTGGGGCCAACGTCCTGACTTTC
-	-	TRBJ1-5	TRBV19	CATTQGNNQPQHF	TGTGCCACGACACAGGGAAACAATCAGCCCCAGCATTTT
-	-	TRBJ1-4	TRBV4-1	CASSLGRLEKLFF	TGCGCCAGCAGCCTGGGACGTTTGGAAAAACTGTTTTTT